These 17 T cell receptor beta chains share one sample of origin, sequenced in a study of blood T cells in healthy people across ages (dated by TCRdb to between 2014 and 2017). Libraries were built with 5' RACE. TCRdb names Illumina HiSeq 2500 as the instrument used. A second PCR of about 6 to 11 cycles was performed with a sample-barcoded 5' primer and a J-beta primer mix. TCRdb cleaned the public reads at Q25 with fastp, built clones with MiXCR and kept in-frame beta chains. Duplicate CDR3 protein sequences are folded into a single record with the most common DNA and genes. For this sample there are 780,000 or so distinct CDR3 sequences; 56% appear just once. Clones ranked in the top ten supply roughly 25% of the sample. Sequencing input: blood. These receptors were obtained from a man between 40 and 49 years old in good health.

The rearrangement uses TRBV18 and TRBJ1-4, with D perhaps TRBD1 (5 bases). Germline-derived CDR1 and CDR2 are KGHSH and LQKENI. V was pared by 8 bases and J by 5 bases, with 15 bases between. The length of the CDR3 is 14 residues. CDR3 nucleotide sequence: TGTGCCAGCACCGACCGGGGGAGCAATGAAAAACTGTTTTTT. As protein: CASTDRGSNEKLFF. Variable domain in full (rest from reference TRBV18 and TRBJ1-4): NAGVMQNPRHLVRRRGQEARLRCSPMKGHSHVYWYRQLPEEGLKFMVYLQKENIIDESGMPKERFSAEFPKEGPSILRIQQVVRGDSAAYFCASTDRGSNEKLFFGSGTQLSVL.

The J gene is TRBJ2-1, the V gene TRBV5-1; TRBD2 matches at 9 bases. CDR1 and CDR2 from the germline V gene are SGHRS and YFSETQ. The CDR3 contains 18 residues. With 2 bases clipped from V and 0 bases from J, the junction kept 9 bases outside the gene matches. CDR3 loop: CASSFVSGSSRSYNEQFF. The CDR3 DNA sequence: TGCGCCAGCAGCTTTGTTAGCGGGAGCTCCCGCTCCTACAATGAGCAGTTCTTC.

The chain couples TRBV6-6 to TRBJ2-7, with 9 bases identical to TRBD1. V gave up 6 bases and J gave up 2 bases; unmatched junction bases: 8. The length of the CDR3 is 15 residues. Germline V gene sequence: CDR1 MNHNY, CDR2 SVGAGI (reference sequence). The CDR3, as DNA: TGTGCCAGCAGCATAGGACAGGGGCCTGCCTACGAGCAGTACTTC. Its protein product is CASSIGQGPAYEQYF.

This chain links TRBV18 with TRBJ2-7, with no clear D. The CDR3 totals 12 residues. Trimming removed 2 bases at V and 6 bases at J, with 8 bases between. Germline V gives CDR1 KGHSH, CDR2 LQKENI. For the CDR3, the DNA is TGTGCCAGCTCACCAGGAGACGGCGAGCAGTACTTC. As protein: CASSPGDGEQYF.

V usage is TRBV20-1 and J usage is TRBJ2-5; no definite D call. There are 12 residues in the CDR3. With 3 bases removed from V and 5 bases from J, the gap between germline ends came to 10 bases. Germline V gene sequence: CDR1 DFQATT, CDR2 SNEGSKA (reference sequence). The CDR3 reads CSASKGRETQYF. As DNA, the CDR3 is TGCAGTGCTAGTAAAGGACGTGAGACCCAGTACTTC.

The chain carries TRBV7-9 and TRBJ2-1; tentatively, D is TRBD2 (5 bases). Between the trimmed V and J ends, which lost 1 base and 7 bases, there was a span of 11 bases. This CDR3 has 14 amino acids. Germline V gives CDR1 SEHNR, CDR2 FQNEAQ (reference sequence). The CDR3 region is CASSLEWSGNEQFF. CDR3 nucleotide sequence: TGTGCCAGCAGCTTAGAATGGTCGGGAAATGAGCAGTTCTTC.

CDR3 protein: CASSLEKQGPSTDTQYF. DNA of the CDR3: TGTGCCAGCAGCTTAGAAAAACAGGGCCCATCCACAGATACGCAGTATTTT. The V and J genes are TRBV7-9 and TRBJ2-3; weak D call: TRBD1 (6 bases). The CDR3 consists of 17 residues. The germline CDR1 and CDR2 sequences are SEHNR and FQNEAQ (reference sequence). V was clipped by 1 base and J by 2 bases, with 16 bases between them.

The chain joins TRBV29-1 to TRBJ2-1; 14 bases are a match to TRBD2. Germline V gives CDR1 SQVTM, CDR2 ANQGSEA. There are 13 residues in the CDR3. The junction had 3 bases not matched to a gene; V was cut back by 6 bases and J by 8 bases. CDR3 region: CSVTSGGAHEQFF. Here the CDR3 DNA reads TGCAGCGTGACTAGCGGGGGGGCCCATGAGCAGTTCTTC.

The genes are TRBV9 and TRBJ2-1, with 7 nucleotides matching TRBD2. Per germline, CDR1 SGDLS and CDR2 YYNGEE. The CDR3 runs 13 residues. CDR3 DNA sequence: TGTGCTTCGGGAGGCCGAAGTTACAATGAGCAGTTCTTC. This codes for CASGGRSYNEQFF.

The V gene is TRBV5-1, the J gene TRBJ2-7, with D maybe TRBD1 (5 bases). In germline, CDR1 is SGHRS, CDR2 YFSETQ. V was shortened by 5 bases and J by 2 bases, with 11 bases between the two germline ends. The CDR3 length is 13 residues. CDR3: CASRPTAAYEQYF. The CDR3 DNA follows: TGCGCCAGCAGACCGACAGCCGCCTACGAGCAGTACTTC.

This clonotype was counted a few times. The J gene is TRBJ2-3, the V gene TRBV9; tentatively, D is TRBD2 (6 bases). V lost 4 bases to trimming and J lost 2 bases, with 11 bases between them. Germline V gives CDR1 SGDLS, CDR2 YYNGEE. This CDR3 is built from 14 residues. The DNA of the CDR3 is TGTGCCAGCAGCTATAGCGGTCACACAGATACGCAGTATTTT. It specifies CASSYSGHTDTQYF.

The CDR3 sequence is CASSRKGLALYEQYF. Here the CDR3 DNA reads TGTGCCAGCAGCAGAAAGGGACTAGCGTTATACGAGCAGTACTTC. The rearrangement joins TRBV13 to TRBJ2-5, with 10 bases identical to TRBD2. The end of the DNA is better explained by TRBJ2-7, so the J call may be wrong. CDR1 PRHDT and CDR2 FYEKMQ come from the germline V gene (reference sequence). The CDR3 is 15 amino acids.

This clonotype has only a few counts. This chain joins TRBV27 and TRBJ2-7; TRBD2 agrees at 7 bases. The V and J ends lost 5 bases and 0 bases, in that order; junction bases with no gene match: 7. The germline V gene encodes CDR1 MNHEY and CDR2 SMNVEV (reference sequence). This CDR3 contains 15 residues. The CDR3 reads CASSLAGVLSYEQYF. Written as DNA, the CDR3 is TGTGCCAGCAGTCTCGCGGGAGTTCTCTCCTACGAGCAGTACTTC.

The V gene is TRBV20-1, the J gene TRBJ1-6; 9 nucleotides agree with TRBD1. From germline, CDR1 is DFQATT and CDR2 SNEGSKA (reference sequence). J gave up 9 bases and V 6 bases, and 9 bases lay outside the gene matches. The CDR3 covers 14 residues. The CDR3 spells CSAETRDRASPLHF. CDR3 nucleotide sequence: TGCAGTGCAGAAACACGGGACAGGGCTTCACCCCTCCACTTT.

The genes are TRBV7-2 and TRBJ2-1; 8 nucleotides align to TRBD2. This CDR3 has 16 residues. The J segment lost 0 bases and the V segment lost 6 bases, leaving 7 bases of the junction unmatched. Germline values: CDR1 SGHTA, CDR2 FQGNSA. The DNA for the CDR3 is TGTGCCAGCAGTAAAGAGAGCGGGAGCTCCTACAATGAGCAGTTCTTC. Translation gives CASSKESGSSYNEQFF.

The chain links TRBV7-2 to TRBJ2-3; no firm D call. CDR1 and CDR2 from the germline V gene are SGHTA and FQGNSA. V lost 5 bases, J lost 0 bases, and 9 bases lay in between. This CDR3 spans 14 amino acids. The CDR3 here is CASSKESSTDTQYF. The CDR3 bases are TGTGCCAGCAGCAAGGAATCGAGCACAGATACGCAGTATTTT.

The chain is built from TRBV27 and TRBJ2-5, with 8 bases identical to TRBD2. In germline, CDR1 is MNHEY, CDR2 SMNVEV (reference sequence). This CDR3 has 14 amino acids. Trimming removed 11 bases from V and 6 bases from J; junction bases left unmatched: 14. DNA for the CDR3: TGTGCCGGCGGGCCGGGACTAGTTTTTCAGACCCAGTACTTC. Encoded protein: CAGGPGLVFQTQYF.